The rows below give T cell receptor beta chains drawn from one sample of a study of blood T cell repertoires in COVID-19. Measured with immunoSEQ multiplex PCR; TCRdb has only the in-frame clones, and not every one. This sample yields approximately 150,000 clones, of which 75% to 90% are seen a single time; approximately 3% belongs to the top ten. Source material: peripheral blood. These receptors all stem from a woman between 55 and 75 years old with active COVID-19. The CDR3 runs from the conserved cysteine through the conserved F or W. Each record gives: J gene, D gene, clone size, V gene, CDR3 DNA, CDR3 protein. A D gene is named only where the DNA matches it firmly. Clone size is given for some rows only: seen once, a few or many times, or a class if the clone is expanded.

TRBJ2-1,TRBD2,.,TRBV7-9,TGTGCCAGCAGCTTAGCGCTGAGCGGGAGAAAGAATGAGCAGTTCTTC,CASSLALSGRKNEQFF
TRBJ1-5,TRBD1,few,TRBV28,TGTGCCAGCAGACTTCCAGGGGGCGCGGAGCCCCAGCATTTT,CASRLPGGAEPQHF
TRBJ2-7,.,.,TRBV5-1,TGCGCCAGCAGCCATACAGCAACCTCCTACGAGCAGTACTTC,CASSHTATSYEQYF
TRBJ1-3,.,.,TRBV5-1,TGCGCCAGCAGCTTGGCTCCTGGAAACACCATATATTTT,CASSLAPGNTIYF
TRBJ1-5,TRBD1,.,TRBV18,TGTGCCAGCTCACTCAGGGGGCAGCCCCAGCATTTT,CASSLRGQPQHF
TRBJ1-1,.,.,TRBV18,TGTGCCAGCTCTCCAGGGACACAGAACACTGAAGCTTTCTTT,CASSPGTQNTEAFF
TRBJ2-7,TRBD2,.,TRBV5-1,TGCGCCAGCAGCTCCTTGGGCGGGAGAATCTACGAGCAGTACTTC,CASSSLGGRIYEQYF
TRBJ2-3,TRBD1,.,TRBV5-4,TGTGCCAGCAGCGGTACAGGGGCCCTCAACCCTTATACGCAGTATTTT,CASSGTGALNPYTQYF
TRBJ1-5,.,once,TRBV7-2,TGTGCCAGCAGCCCCAATGGACAATCCCCCAATCAGCCCCAGCATTTT,CASSPNGQSPNQPQHF
TRBJ2-7,TRBD2,.,TRBV29-1,TGCAGCGTTGTAACTAGCGGGAGGTCCTACGAGCAGTACTTC,CSVVTSGRSYEQYF
TRBJ1-2,.,.,TRBV30,TGTGCCTGGAGTGACAGGCAGAGCTATGGCTACACCTTC,CAWSDRQSYGYTF
TRBJ2-1,.,.,TRBV5-5,TGTGCCAGCAGCCGTACCGGGACTTTCTACAATGAGCAGTTCTTC,CASSRTGTFYNEQFF
TRBJ1-1,TRBD1,.,TRBV5-1,TGCGCCAGCGGTCGGGGGACAGGGCTCACTGAAGCTTTCTTT,CASGRGTGLTEAFF
TRBJ2-1,TRBD2,.,TRBV18,TGTGCCAGCTCACCACCTTTCGGGACTAGCGGGAGCAGGAATGAGCAGTTCTTC,CASSPPFGTSGSRNEQFF
TRBJ2-2,TRBD1,.,TRBV5-1,TGCGCCAGCAGCCCGGGACAGCCGAACACCGGGGAGCTGTTTTTT,CASSPGQPNTGELFF
TRBJ2-1,.,.,TRBV19,TGTGCCAGTAGTATTCATCGGGGCAATGAGCAGTTCTTC,CASSIHRGNEQFF
TRBJ1-2,.,.,TRBV6-2/TRBV6-3,TGTGCCAGCAGTTCGACGGCAGGGAACCTCTATGGCTACACCTTC,CASSSTAGNLYGYTF
TRBJ2-3,.,.,TRBV28,TGTGCCAGCAGTGCCCTACTCGGCACAGATACGCAGTATTTT,CASSALLGTDTQYF
TRBJ2-1,.,.,TRBV2,TGTGCCAGCAGGCCCGCCGATGCGGATGAGCAGTTCTTC,CASRPADADEQFF
TRBJ2-5,.,once,TRBV10-3,TGTGCCATCAGGGGGCTAGAGGAGACCCAGTACTTC,CAIRGLEETQYF
TRBJ1-2,.,.,TRBV5-5,TGTGCCAGCAGCTTCCCGGGACACGGGATCACTGGCTACACCTTC,CASSFPGHGITGYTF
TRBJ1-1,TRBD1,.,TRBV19,TGTGCCAGTAGTTCCCCGAGACAGGGGATCACTGAAGCTTTCTTT,CASSSPRQGITEAFF
TRBJ2-3,.,.,TRBV5-1,TGCGCCAGCAGCTTGCCGTCCACAGATACGCAGTATTTT,CASSLPSTDTQYF
TRBJ2-3,.,.,TRBV7-2,TGTGCCAGCAGCTTAGCGCCCAGAACCCGGGGCACCGGGACTCATCGCACAGATACGCAGTATTTT,CASSLAPRTRGTGTHRTDTQYF
TRBJ1-1,.,few,TRBV4-1,TGCGCCAGCAGCCACCCTACAGTGAACACTGAAGCTTTCTTT,CASSHPTVNTEAFF
TRBJ2-7,TRBD2,.,TRBV9,TGTGCCAGCAGCACTACCCCTAGCGGGGGCGAGCAGTACTTC,CASSTTPSGGEQYF
TRBJ2-7,.,.,TRBV7-9,TGTGCCAGCAGCTTAGACCCTACAGACGAGCAGTACTTC,CASSLDPTDEQYF
TRBJ2-7,TRBD1,.,TRBV5-1,TGCGCCAGCAGCTTGGTCGCGACAGGGTTAAACGAGCAGTACTTC,CASSLVATGLNEQYF
TRBJ2-2,TRBD2,.,TRBV11-3,TGTGCCAGCCAGGATACTAGCGGAGCCGGGGAGCTGTTTTTT,CASQDTSGAGELFF
TRBJ2-3,.,.,TRBV3-1/TRBV3-2,TGTGCCAGCAGCCAACCGACAGGTGGCACAGATACGCAGTATTTT,CASSQPTGGTDTQYF
TRBJ2-7,TRBD2,.,TRBV18,TGTGCCAGCTCACCTGGCGCGGGAGGTAACGAGCAGTACTTC,CASSPGAGGNEQYF
TRBJ2-7,.,.,TRBV20-1,TGCAGTGCTATTGACGCCACTAGCGAGCAGTACTTC,CSAIDATSEQYF
TRBJ2-5,.,.,TRBV13,TGTGCCAGCACCTTACGGGGGTTCAGAGAGACCCAGTACTTC,CASTLRGFRETQYF
TRBJ2-7,TRBD1,.,TRBV30,TGTGCCTGGAGTAGGGGGCCCTCCTACGAGCAGTACTTC,CAWSRGPSYEQYF
TRBJ2-1,.,.,TRBV6-2/TRBV6-3,TGTGCCAGCAGTTACCGACTGTTTGGTGAGCAGTTCTTC,CASSYRLFGEQFF
TRBJ2-7,.,many,TRBV9,TGTGCCAGCAGCCCAGGGGTAGCGGGCTACGAGCAGTACTTC,CASSPGVAGYEQYF
TRBJ1-1,TRBD1,.,TRBV19,TGTGCCAGTACACCCTATGGACAGGGAGCCACTGAAGCTTTCTTT,CASTPYGQGATEAFF
TRBJ2-3,TRBD1,once,TRBV28,TGTGCCAGCAGTTACCGGAACAGGGGGGATACGCAGTATTTT,CASSYRNRGDTQYF
TRBJ2-7,TRBD2,.,TRBV6-2/TRBV6-3,TGTGCCAGCAGTTCCCCCGGGACTAGACTCTCCTACGAGCAGTACTTC,CASSSPGTRLSYEQYF
TRBJ2-4,TRBD1,.,TRBV18,TGTGCCAGCTCACCACCGGCCGGGACAGGGGGCGTAGCCAAAAACATTCAGTACTTC,CASSPPAGTGGVAKNIQYF
TRBJ1-6,.,.,TRBV28,TGTGCCAGCTTCAGGGTGGATAATTCACCCCTCCACTTT,CASFRVDNSPLHF
TRBJ1-1,.,.,TRBV25-1,TGTGCCAGCAGTGAATATAAGGGGACTGAAGCTTTCTTT,CASSEYKGTEAFF
TRBJ1-1,.,.,TRBV5-6,TGTGCCAGCAGCTTGCGGCAGGGGAGTGCTGAAGCTTTCTTT,CASSLRQGSAEAFF